The 28 T cell receptor beta chains given below trace back to one sample, sequenced in a study of identical twins. TCRdb reanalysed the 5' RACE reads using MiXCR and keeps one entry per CDR3 protein. The sample includes roughly 470,000 distinct CDR3 sequences, approximately 14% of them seen just once. These data also featured in a second study, about yellow fever vaccine responses in identical twins.

Sample: CD4+ T cells sorted from blood. The source of these receptors is a woman aged 18-29 years in good health.

This chain joins TRBV28 and TRBJ2-6; D gene unclear. Germline CDR1 is MDHEN and CDR2 is SYDVKM. Trimming removed 2 bases at V and 2 bases at J, with 7 bases between. This CDR3 has 15 residues. The CDR3 loop reads CASSLSSAGANVLTF. CDR3 sequence (DNA): TGTGCCAGCAGTTTAAGCTCCGCTGGGGCCAACGTCCTGACTTTC.

The chain couples TRBV20-1 to TRBJ2-2, with D possibly matching TRBD2 (5 bases). The CDR3 runs to 14 residues. Germline V gene data show CDR1 as DFQATT and CDR2 as SNEGSKA (reference sequence). Trimming left V 2 bases short and J 6 bases short, with 13 bases between. The CDR3: CSARSGSLAGELFF. The DNA of the CDR3 is TGCAGTGCTAGATCGGGGTCCCTTGCCGGGGAGCTGTTTTTT.

This rearrangement joins TRBV10-3 to TRBJ2-2; 9 bases line up with TRBD1. Germline values: CDR1 ENHRY, CDR2 SYGVKD. This CDR3 has 14 residues. Trimming removed 10 bases from V and 5 bases from J; junction bases left unmatched: 8. CDR3 loop: CATGGTGSTGELFF. Here the CDR3 DNA reads TGTGCCACCGGAGGGACAGGGTCTACCGGGGAGCTGTTTTTT.

Of note for this clonotype: A much bigger clone sits one base away, suggesting this may be a read error. CDR3 residues: CAGSFPGTGGNEQFF. The DNA of the CDR3 is TGTGCCGGCAGCTTCCCCGGGACAGGAGGCAATGAGCAGTTCTTC. The chain couples TRBV3-1 to TRBJ2-1; 8 bases are shared with TRBD1. The CDR3 is 15 residues long. Germline CDR1 reads LGHDT; CDR2 reads YNNKEL (reference sequence).

In its sample, this clonotype was seen a few times. V and J are TRBV4-3 and TRBJ2-3; tentative D call: TRBD2 (5 bases). The V gene lost 0 bases and the J gene lost 8 bases, with 12 bases spanning the gap. From germline, CDR1 is LGHNA and CDR2 YSLEER. The CDR3 is 14 residues long. CDR3 protein: CASSQDPGVGTQYF. In DNA, the CDR3 is TGCGCCAGCAGCCAAGATCCCGGGGTGGGTACGCAGTATTTT.

This clonotype has just a few counts. CDR3 DNA sequence: TGTGCCACCAGCAGAAACCGTGCTGGGGGGGAGACCCAGTACTTC. Translating it yields CATSRNRAGGETQYF. V is TRBV15 and J is TRBJ2-5, with D possibly matching TRBD2 (6 bases). Germline V gives CDR1 LNHNV, CDR2 YYDKDF (reference sequence). Trimming stripped 2 bases from V and 5 bases from J, with 15 bases between. The CDR3 runs to 15 residues.

The V call is TRBV10-3, the J call TRBJ2-3; 7 bases line up with TRBD1. The V and J ends lost 6 bases and 0 bases, in that order; junction bases with no gene match: 9. The CDR3 covers 16 residues. Germline-derived CDR1 and CDR2 are ENHRY and SYGVKD. This CDR3 reads CAISLTGESSTDTQYF. CDR3 in DNA: TGTGCCATCAGCCTCACAGGGGAGTCTAGCACAGATACGCAGTATTTT.

The chain uses TRBV4-2 and TRBJ2-6; either TRBD1 or TRBD2 may supply D (5 bases each). The V end was cut by 4 bases, the J end by 0 bases, with 28 bases between. Per germline, CDR1 LGHNA and CDR2 YNFKEQ. CDR3 length: 22 residues. CDR3 in amino acids: CASSLLGWGSGTPSSGANVLTF. CDR3 in DNA: TGTGCCAGCAGCCTCCTCGGTTGGGGATCCGGGACCCCAAGCTCTGGGGCCAACGTCCTGACTTTC.

The genes are TRBV12-3 or TRBV12-4 and TRBJ2-2; D is undetermined. The CDR3 runs to 18 residues. V lost 8 bases to trimming and J lost 2 bases, with 24 bases between them. The chain's CDR3 is CASGKSTLMVVNTGELFF. The CDR3 DNA reads TGTGCCAGCGGTAAAAGCACTTTAATGGTGGTTAACACCGGGGAGCTGTTTTTT.

J is TRBJ2-5 and V is TRBV7-9; D is unclear. The V and J ends lost 5 bases and 1 base respectively, with 11 bases between them. This CDR3 is built from 14 residues. CDR1 is SEHNR, CDR2 FQNEAQ, per germline (reference sequence). The CDR3 protein is CASSTSLLQETQYF. CDR3 nucleotides: TGTGCCAGCAGCACATCCTTACTCCAAGAGACCCAGTACTTC.

This clonotype was picked up a small number of times. The rearrangement joins TRBV30 to TRBJ2-2; D perhaps matches TRBD1 (5 bases). Germline-derived CDR1 and CDR2 are GTSNPN and SVGIG (reference sequence). This CDR3 comprises 15 residues. V lost 2 bases to trimming and J lost 1 base, with 11 bases between them. The CDR3 DNA reads TGTGCCTGGAGTCGGAGACAGCAGAACACCGGGGAGCTGTTTTTT. It is translated as CAWSRRQQNTGELFF.

The chain carries TRBV10-3 and TRBJ2-1; 8 bases agree with TRBD1. Germline-derived CDR1 and CDR2 are ENHRY and SYGVKD. This CDR3 is 16 amino acids long. The V and J ends lost 5 bases and 0 bases, in that order; junction bases with no gene match: 6. For the CDR3, the DNA is TGTGCCATCAGTAAGACGACAGGGGCCTCCTACAATGAGCAGTTCTTC. The encoded protein is CAISKTTGASYNEQFF.

This clonotype was seen a few times. The V call is TRBV29-1, the J call TRBJ2-1, with TRBD1 matching over 7 bases. This CDR3 spans 14 amino acids. With V trimmed by 6 bases and J by 8 bases, 13 bases remained unmatched. Germline V gives CDR1 SQVTM, CDR2 ANQGSEA. The DNA for the CDR3 is TGCAGCGTAAAACAGGGGTCGGGTATCTATGAGCAGTTCTTC. Translating it yields CSVKQGSGIYEQFF.

At least ten counts were recorded for this clonotype. The chain links TRBV3-1 to TRBJ2-5; TRBD2 matches at 9 bases. Germline V gene lookup returns CDR1 LGHDT and CDR2 YNNKEL (reference sequence). J was trimmed by 2 bases and V by 1 base; bases with no gene match: 5. This CDR3 has 16 residues. The CDR3 region has the DNA TGTGCCAGCAGCCAAGGAAATAGCGGGAGACAAGAGACCCAGTACTTC. Residues: CASSQGNSGRQETQYF.

This clonotype was seen only a few times. The conserved closing phenylalanine or tryptophan is absent in this CDR3, likely reflecting a read error. It is unclear where the CDR3 begins or ends on the DNA, so no DNA is shown, and the CDR3 is as TCRdb lists it. The chain joins TRBV6-5 to TRBJ2-3; the D call TRBD2 from the table was never checked on the DNA. Germline V CDR1 and CDR2: MNHEY, SVGAGI. The CDR3 comprises 11 residues, both ends counted. The CDR3 here is CASSSGTAVLI.

This clonotype was counted many times. V is TRBV29-1 and J is TRBJ2-1, with D uncertain. The germline CDR1 and CDR2 sequences are SQVTM and ANQGSEA. This CDR3 has 10 residues. Trimming stripped 4 bases from V and 5 bases from J, with 3 bases between. The CDR3, as DNA: TGCAGCGTTGCTGACAATGAGCAGTTCTTC. Its translation: CSVADNEQFF.

This clonotype has more than one count but fewer than ten. The chain combines TRBV15 with TRBJ2-1, with 7 bases fitting TRBD1. Germline V gene sequence: CDR1 LNHNV, CDR2 YYDKDF (reference sequence). The CDR3 sequence is 15 residues long. Trimming took 1 base from V and 2 from J; bases not matched to a gene: 2. DNA for the CDR3: TGTGCCACCAGCAGAGCCGGGACAGCCTACAATGAGCAGTTCTTC. Residues: CATSRAGTAYNEQFF.

CDR3 sequence reads: CASSVFGAGGEQYF. The CDR3 DNA sequence: TGTGCCAGCAGCGTATTTGGTGCGGGGGGCGAGCAGTACTTC. The chain carries TRBV9 and TRBJ2-7; 8 bases map to TRBD2. Trimming cost V 1 base and J 6 bases; bases outside gene matches: 6. This CDR3 comprises 14 residues. Germline V gives CDR1 SGDLS, CDR2 YYNGEE. The variable domain in full, with the rest retrieved from reference TRBV9 and TRBJ2-7, is DSGVTQTPKHLITATGQRVTLRCSPRSGDLSVYWYQQSLDQGLQFLIQYYNGEERAKGNILERFSAQQFPDLHSELNLSSLELGDSALYFCASSVFGAGGEQYFGPGTRLTVT.

This clonotype was seen a few times. V usage is TRBV15 and J usage is TRBJ2-7; D gene uncertain. CDR3 length: 14 residues. Germline V lookup: CDR1 LNHNV, CDR2 YYDKDF (reference sequence). Trimming shortened V by 0 bases and J by 0 bases, and 6 bases separated the two germline ends. The CDR3: CATSRDLSSYEQYF. The DNA for the CDR3 is TGTGCCACCAGCAGAGATCTCAGCTCCTACGAGCAGTACTTC.

The chain links TRBV5-1 to TRBJ1-2; 7 positions match TRBD1. CDR1 SGHRS and CDR2 YFSETQ come from the germline V gene. V shed 1 base and J 4 bases; nucleotides not matched to a gene: 10. The CDR3 is 16 amino acids. This CDR3 reads CASSLMATGAGYGYTF. In DNA, the CDR3 is TGCGCCAGCAGCTTGATGGCAACAGGGGCTGGCTATGGCTACACCTTC.

This chain links TRBV24-1 with TRBJ2-2; tentatively, D is TRBD2 (6 bases). The CDR3 contains 18 residues. In germline, CDR1 is KGHDR, CDR2 SFDVKD. Trimming removed 4 bases at V and 2 bases at J, with 19 bases between. CDR3 nucleotides: TGTGCCACCAGTGACCCCCGAGGTGTACTAGCCAACACCGGGGAGCTGTTTTTT. This sequence encodes CATSDPRGVLANTGELFF.

This clonotype was detected only a few times. The V gene is TRBV30, the J gene TRBJ1-1; D remains ambiguous. Germline CDR1 reads GTSNPN; CDR2 reads SVGIG (reference sequence). The CDR3 is made up of 14 amino acids. The V end lost 0 bases, the J end lost 1 base, and 9 bases lay between the germline ends. CDR3 protein: CAWSVSLKNTEAFF. The CDR3 nucleotides read TGTGCCTGGAGTGTATCCCTCAAGAACACTGAAGCTTTCTTT.

The chain employs TRBV28 and TRBJ2-5, with 15 bases aligning to TRBD2. This CDR3 is built from 17 residues. Germline CDR1 reads MDHEN; CDR2 reads SYDVKM. The V segment lost 5 bases and the J segment 5 bases; nucleotides outside the gene matches: 9. The CDR3 coding sequence is TGTGCCAGCAGTCTAGGGACTAGCGGGGGGCATAGGGAGACCCAGTACTTC. This sequence encodes CASSLGTSGGHRETQYF.

This clonotype showed up just a few times. The genes are TRBV4-1 and TRBJ1-6; tentative D call: TRBD1 (5 bases). Germline V gives CDR1 MGHRA, CDR2 YSYEKL. The CDR3 sequence is 17 residues long. V lost 5 bases, J lost 7 bases, and 21 bases lay in between. CDR3 sequence (DNA): TGCGCCAGCAGCTCCCAACGGTCTTCCGAGGGGAATTCACCCCTCCACTTT. It translates to CASSSQRSSEGNSPLHF.

This clonotype has at least ten counts. This chain connects TRBV12-3 or TRBV12-4 to TRBJ2-4; D possibly uses TRBD1 or TRBD2 (6 bases each). Trimming left V 3 bases short and J 1 base short, with 10 bases between. This CDR3 is 15 amino acids long. The CDR3 loop is CASSFVGGAKNIQYF. DNA for the CDR3: TGTGCCAGCAGTTTTGTAGGGGGGGCCAAAAACATTCAGTACTTC.

The CDR3 DNA is TGTGCCATCCAGAGCTCTGGGGCCAACGTCCTGACTTTC. This sequence encodes CAIQSSGANVLTF. The chain uses TRBV3-1 and TRBJ2-6; D is undetermined. The germline V gene has CDR1 LGHDT and CDR2 YNNKEL (reference sequence). This CDR3 contains 13 residues. Trimming cost V 10 bases and J 0 bases, with 7 bases left between them.

V gene TRBV2 combines with J gene TRBJ2-2, with 10 bases matching TRBD2. The CDR3 runs to 18 residues. The trim removed 2 bases at V and 6 bases at J, leaving 12 bases unmatched. The germline V gene has CDR1 SNHLY and CDR2 FYNNEI. CDR3 DNA: TGTGCCAGCAGTGAAAAGGCTAGCGGGGGTCTAATTTCCGGGGAGCTGTTTTTT. Its translation is CASSEKASGGLISGELFF.

This clonotype was detected only a few times. V gene TRBV4-1 combines with J gene TRBJ1-1, with D unclear. Trimming stripped 1 base from V and 5 bases from J, with 20 bases between. The CDR3 is 17 residues long. Germline V gives CDR1 MGHRA, CDR2 YSYEKL. The CDR3 sequence is CASSQADMGIPRTEAFF. CDR3 DNA sequence: TGCGCCAGCAGCCAAGCCGACATGGGGATTCCGAGGACTGAAGCTTTCTTT.